This T cell receptor (beta chain) was documented in a study of blood T cell repertoires in COVID-19. With 0 bases removed from V and 4 bases from J, the gap between germline ends came to 7 bases. Germline V lookup: CDR1 MNHEY, CDR2 SVGAGI. The CDR3 totals 14 residues. In the original workflow: Using reference gene primer amplification, nucleated cell counts were estimated. Method: immunoSEQ multiplex PCR; TCRdb's copy keeps in-frame clones and lacks some. The V and J calls and clone size were taken over from that table, and D and trimming were inferred from the DNA. The table records hundreds of thousands of clones, 80% to 90% of them present only once.

Material: PBMCs or T cells enriched from blood (not recorded which). This receptor was obtained from a young man who had recovered from COVID-19. V gene TRBV6-5 combines with J gene TRBJ1-5; maybe TRBD1 (5 bases). In DNA, the CDR3 is TGTGCCAGCAGTTACTCAGCAGGGAATCAGCCCCAGCATTTT. Protein product: CASSYSAGNQPQHF.